The clone carrying this T cell receptor (beta chain) occurred a few times. Its antigen is not known. This record belongs to a study of cytomegalovirus exposure and HLA in healthy donors. Study context: The Caucasian-associated ancestry cluster contained about four fifths of the 398 genotyped donors. Findings and limits, study-wide: The productive fraction for most TCR beta V segments was about 87% or about 30% in an earlier analysis.

PCR amplification relied on 60 Vbeta primers (plus 13 Jbeta primers). Produced via immunoSEQ multiplex PCR; TCRdb's table is partial and in-frame only. The sample carries around 130,000 clones, 80% to 85% recorded once. V was clipped by 6 bases and J by 4 bases; unmatched bases: 13. CDR1 and CDR2 (germline): SGHRS, YFSETQ. The CDR3 extends over 16 amino acids. V and J are TRBV5-1 and TRBJ1-1; 9 bases fit TRBD1. The TCR comes from a woman aged 40 to 50 in good health and CMV-seronegative. The specimen was PBMCs. CDR3 in DNA: TGCGCCAGCACCCCGGGACAGGGAAAATTGGCCACTGAAGCTTTCTTT. It encodes CASTPGQGKLATEAFF.